These 25 T cell receptor beta chains came from one sample sequenced in a study of identifying expanded T cells in peripheral blood. Measured with immunoSEQ multiplex PCR; TCRdb has only the in-frame clones, and not every one. This sample carries about 52,000 clones, 82% of them seen once, and the ten largest clones take 14%. The sample was blood. The source is a person aged 18 to 75 in good health.

The chain uses TRBV14 and TRBJ1-1; D possibly corresponds to TRBD1 (5 bases). The CDR3 runs 17 residues. Germline V gene sequence: CDR1 SGHDN, CDR2 FVKESK. Trimming pared 0 bases from V and 3 bases from J, leaving 17 bases between. CDR3 sequence (DNA): TGTGCCAGCAGCCAAGATCCCTCTGGGGGGTGGGACACTGAAGCTTTCTTT. Its translation: CASSQDPSGGWDTEAFF.

The chain combines TRBV7-9 with TRBJ2-3; D might be TRBD2 (5 bases). CDR3 length: 13 residues. Looked up from germline, CDR1 is SEHNR and CDR2 is FQNEAQ (reference sequence). V gave up 5 bases and J gave up 2 bases, with 8 bases separating them. The CDR3 sequence is CASSAGNTDTQYF. CDR3 bases: TGTGCCAGCAGCGCCGGGAACACAGATACGCAGTATTTT.

V usage is TRBV15 and J usage is TRBJ2-2; D unclear. CDR1 LNHNV and CDR2 YYDKDF come from the germline V gene (reference sequence). This CDR3 is 14 amino acids long. Trimming took off 1 base at V and 8 bases at J, with 11 bases between the two ends. CDR3 nucleotide sequence: TGTGCCACCAGCAGAGTGGCGGTTCGAGGGGAGCTGTTTTTT. Its translation: CATSRVAVRGELFF.

Here the CDR3 reads CASSRWAPTEAFF. CDR3 nucleotides: TGTGCCAGCAGTCGTTGGGCGCCCACTGAAGCTTTCTTT. This chain connects TRBV2 to TRBJ1-1; D uncertain. Trimming left V 5 bases short and J 4 bases short, with 11 bases between. The V gene's germline CDR1 is SNHLY and CDR2 FYNNEI. The CDR3 contains 13 residues.

This chain uses TRBV4-2 with TRBJ2-2; D perhaps matches TRBD2 (6 bases). CDR3 length equals 16 residues. The V gene's germline CDR1 is LGHNA and CDR2 YNFKEQ. Trimming removed 4 bases from V and 5 bases from J, with 17 bases in between. The CDR3 DNA is TGTGCCAGCAGCCGGGTTGGGCGGGGAGCTACCGGGGAGCTGTTTTTT. This gives the protein CASSRVGRGATGELFF.

This clone came up once. The chain recombines TRBV10-2 with TRBJ2-3; D is uncertain. This CDR3 contains 13 residues. V was shortened by 5 bases and J by 7 bases, with 13 bases between the two germline ends. Germline values: CDR1 WSHSY, CDR2 SAAADI. Written as DNA, the CDR3 is TGCGCCAGCAGTCCAGAGGTAGTGAATACGCAGTATTTT. It encodes CASSPEVVNTQYF.

This clone appeared once. This chain uses TRBV5-6 with TRBJ2-5, with TRBD1 matching 11 bases. Germline CDR1 is SGHDT and CDR2 is YYEEEE. Unmatched junction bases numbered 7, after V lost 4 bases and J lost 5 bases. The CDR3 sequence is 15 residues long. The chain's CDR3 is CASSQRTGGAETQYF. The CDR3 DNA is TGTGCCAGCAGCCAAAGGACAGGGGGCGCGGAGACCCAGTACTTC.

The chain uses TRBV6-6 and TRBJ1-3, with 8 bases matching TRBD1. The CDR3 length is 15 residues. Germline trimming cut 6 bases from V and 3 bases from J; bases unmatched to any gene: 7. Germline values: CDR1 MNHNY, CDR2 SVGAGI (reference sequence). The CDR3 reads CASRIGQGSGNTIYF. CDR3 bases: TGTGCCAGCAGAATCGGACAGGGTAGTGGAAACACCATATATTTT.

The CDR3 here is CASSGRQGAIEAFF. CDR3 bases: TGTGCCAGCAGCGGACGACAGGGGGCGATTGAAGCTTTCTTT. The rearrangement links TRBV11-2 to TRBJ1-1, with 10 positions matching TRBD1. The CDR3 sequence is 14 residues long. Trimming cost V 5 bases and J 7 bases; bases outside gene matches: 7. Per the germline V gene, CDR1 is SGHAT and CDR2 is FQNNGV.

The rearrangement links TRBV11-2 to TRBJ1-4; no firm D call. Germline CDR1 SGHAT, CDR2 FQNNGV. The CDR3 is made up of 16 amino acids. The V end was cut by 5 bases, the J end by 4 bases, with 17 bases between. The CDR3: CASSQPRGSYNEKLFF. CDR3 nucleotide sequence: TGTGCCAGCAGCCAACCCCGTGGCAGCTATAATGAAAAACTGTTTTTT.

This rearrangement joins TRBV27 to TRBJ1-2, with TRBD1 identical over 8 bases. This CDR3 is built from 13 residues. The V segment lost 3 bases and the J segment 8 bases; nucleotides outside the gene matches: 5. Germline loops: CDR1 MNHEY, CDR2 SMNVEV (reference sequence). CDR3: CASSLQGAFGYTF. The CDR3 region has the DNA TGTGCCAGCAGTTTGCAGGGGGCTTTCGGCTACACCTTC.

V usage is TRBV6-1 and J usage is TRBJ2-3, with TRBD2 matching over 7 bases. The V gene end was trimmed by 5 bases and the J gene end by 11 bases; junction bases not matched to a gene: 10. The CDR3 is made up of 13 amino acids. CDR1 and CDR2 (germline): MNHNS, SASEGT. The CDR3 region has the DNA TGTGCCAGCAGTACCGCGGGAGTGGGGATGCAGTATTTT. Its translation: CASSTAGVGMQYF.

This chain connects TRBV18 to TRBJ1-3; D gene unclear. Germline loops: CDR1 KGHSH, CDR2 LQKENI. The V gene lost 2 bases and the J gene lost 8 bases, with 10 bases spanning the gap. The CDR3 covers 13 residues. In nucleotides, the CDR3 is TGTGCCAGCTCACCAACGGCTAGGGACACCATATATTTT. This translates into CASSPTARDTIYF.

The chain combines TRBV19 with TRBJ2-1; D gene unclear. The ends were cut back, 3 bases at V and 1 base at J, with 7 bases in the middle. Germline V CDR1 and CDR2: LNHDA, SQIVND (reference sequence). The CDR3 consists of 14 residues. The CDR3 DNA follows: TGTGCCAGTAGTATCCAGGCTTCCTACAATGAGCAGTTCTTC. Residues: CASSIQASYNEQFF.

The chain links TRBV29-1 to TRBJ2-3; no reliable D call. The length of the CDR3 is 11 residues. Per the germline V gene, CDR1 is SQVTM and CDR2 is ANQGSEA. Deletions cut 4 bases from V and 3 bases from J, with 5 bases between. In DNA form, the CDR3 reads TGCAGCGTTGGAGAGACAGATACGCAGTATTTT. Translated: CSVGETDTQYF.

The chain couples TRBV27 to TRBJ2-7, with 9 positions matching TRBD1. Germline V gene sequence: CDR1 MNHEY, CDR2 SMNVEV (reference sequence). V gave up 5 bases and J gave up 7 bases; unmatched junction bases: 6. This CDR3 has 13 residues. The CDR3 DNA reads TGTGCCAGCAGTCCACAGGGGGCGGGGGAGCAGTACTTC. It yields the protein CASSPQGAGEQYF.

CDR3 in amino acids: CAWKISAYEQYF. DNA for the CDR3: TGTGCCTGGAAAATCAGTGCCTACGAGCAGTACTTC. This chain connects TRBV30 to TRBJ2-5, with D unresolved. The last part of the DNA fits TRBJ2-7 better; the J call may be wrong. The CDR3 runs to 12 residues. CDR1 and CDR2 (germline): GTSNPN, SVGIG (reference sequence).

This clone turned up a few times. This chain connects TRBV4-2 to TRBJ2-1; 10 bases match TRBD2. CDR3 length: 15 residues. Germline-derived CDR1 and CDR2 are LGHNA and YNFKEQ. V was pared by 0 bases and J by 8 bases, with 4 bases of the junction left unmatched. CDR3 bases: TGTGCCAGCAGCCAAGAAGCGGGGGGGCGTGATGAGCAGTTCTTC. Residues: CASSQEAGGRDEQFF.

This sequence joins TRBV18 and TRBJ1-1, with D maybe TRBD1 (5 bases). Germline CDR1 is KGHSH and CDR2 is LQKENI. This CDR3 has 13 residues. Deletions cut 3 bases from V and 10 bases from J, with 15 bases between. CDR3: CASSPRGGMGAFF. The CDR3 nucleotides are TGTGCCAGCTCACCCCGGGGGGGGATGGGAGCTTTCTTT.

This chain uses TRBV11-3 with TRBJ2-7; possibly TRBD1 for D (6 bases). V shed 5 bases and J shed 9 bases, with 11 bases lying between them. CDR1 SGHNT and CDR2 YENEEA come from the germline V gene. The CDR3 sequence is 11 residues long. CDR3 loop: CASSLTGRQYF. In nucleotides, the CDR3 is TGTGCCAGCAGCCTAACAGGGAGGCAGTACTTC.

The chain carries TRBV5-4 and TRBJ2-4, with 9 bases fitting TRBD1. CDR1 is SGHNT, CDR2 YYREEE, per germline (reference sequence). V gave up 4 bases and J gave up 7 bases; unmatched junction bases: 6. The CDR3 totals 14 residues. The CDR3 DNA is TGTGCCAGCAGCCGGGACAGGGTAGGGAACATTCAGTACTTC. As protein: CASSRDRVGNIQYF.

V is TRBV7-8 and J is TRBJ2-3; D may be TRBD1 or TRBD2 (5 bases each). V was shortened by 5 bases and J by 8 bases, with 14 bases between the two germline ends. The V gene's germline CDR1 is SGHVS and CDR2 FQNEAQ. The CDR3 is 13 residues long. The CDR3 reads CASSGQGRGTQYF. The DNA of the CDR3 is TGTGCCAGCAGCGGGCAGGGTCGGGGTACGCAGTATTTT.

The chain joins TRBV5-1 to TRBJ2-3, with a possible D match to TRBD1 (6 bases). V lost 1 base and J lost 6, with 12 bases in between. The germline CDR1 and CDR2 sequences are SGHRS and YFSETQ. CDR3 length equals 14 residues. CDR3 sequence reads: CASSLSRGLDTQYF. Here the CDR3 DNA reads TGCGCCAGCAGCTTGAGCAGGGGTTTGGATACGCAGTATTTT.

The chain links TRBV12-5 to TRBJ1-1; D call uncertain. Germline CDR1 LGHNT, CDR2 FRNRAP. CDR3 size: 14 residues. The V gene lost 6 bases and the J gene lost 4 bases, with 15 bases spanning the gap. DNA for the CDR3: TGTGCTAGTGGCCGTACATCTCTTGGCACTGAAGCTTTCTTT. It encodes CASGRTSLGTEAFF.

This chain uses TRBV20-1 with TRBJ2-1, with D unresolved. The V gene's germline CDR1 is DFQATT and CDR2 SNEGSKA (reference sequence). The V and J ends lost 6 bases and 12 bases respectively, with 15 bases between them. This CDR3 region has 11 residues. This CDR3 is CSANLDLGQFF. The CDR3 region has the DNA TGCAGTGCGAACCTCGACCTGGGGCAGTTCTTC.